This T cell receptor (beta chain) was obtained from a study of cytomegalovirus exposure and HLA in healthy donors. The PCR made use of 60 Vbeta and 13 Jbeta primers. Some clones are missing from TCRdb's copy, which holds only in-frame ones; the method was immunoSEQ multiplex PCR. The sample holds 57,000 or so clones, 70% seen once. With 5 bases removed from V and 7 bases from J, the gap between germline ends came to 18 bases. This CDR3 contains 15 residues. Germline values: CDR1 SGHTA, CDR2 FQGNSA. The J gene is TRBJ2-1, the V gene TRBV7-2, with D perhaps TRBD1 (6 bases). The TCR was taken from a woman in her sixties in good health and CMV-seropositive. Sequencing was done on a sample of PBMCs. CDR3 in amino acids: CASSTLGAAGNEQFF. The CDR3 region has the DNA TGTGCCAGCAGCACTCTGGGGGCGGCCGGGAATGAGCAGTTCTTC.